The T cell receptor beta chain described here comes from a study of blood T cell repertoires in COVID-19. Whole-study context: The study drew acute and convalescent COVID-19 samples from the United States, Italy and Spain. T cells, B-cell-depleted T cells, or PBMCs provided the cDNA or gDNA that served as material.

Germline assignment: CDR1 SEHNR and CDR2 FQNEAQ (reference sequence). The CDR3 totals 13 residues. The ends were cut back, 2 bases at V and 3 bases at J, with 7 bases in the middle. Original processing notes: Reference gene primer amplification gave estimated nucleated cell counts. Data came from immunoSEQ multiplex PCR; TCRdb stores just in-frame clones and leaves some out. The V and J calls and the clone size are those of that table, but D and trimming were determined from the DNA. The repertoire consists of 300,000 or so clones, with 70% to 90% occurring once and the leading ten covering under 6.5%.

The source of this sequence is a man between 18 and 29 years old who had recovered from COVID-19. Specimen: peripheral blood. This sequence joins TRBV7-9 and TRBJ1-2, with D maybe TRBD1 (6 bases). The CDR3 DNA reads as TGTGCCAGCAGCTTAAGGACAGACTATGGCTACACCTTC. Its protein is CASSLRTDYGYTF.